The 8 T cell receptor beta chains listed next were all sequenced from one sample in a study of beta chain features in type 1 diabetes. Expressed TCRB transcripts were sequenced, since all the RNA that had been isolated was reverse transcribed. The table came from immunoSEQ multiplex PCR; TCRdb's copy has only in-frame clones and leaves some out. Of approximately 38,000 clones in the sample, about 64% are singletons; the top ten hold roughly 2%. The sequenced sample was Tregs from blood. The receptor set was obtained from a woman aged 25 to 45 in good health.

The chain couples TRBV27 to TRBJ2-2; 9 positions match TRBD2. Trimming cost V 8 bases and J 4 bases; bases outside gene matches: 11. The germline CDR1 and CDR2 sequences are MNHEY and SMNVEV (reference sequence). The CDR3 loop spans 16 amino acids. The CDR3 region is CASLWREGVGTGELFF. CDR3 DNA sequence: TGTGCCAGCTTATGGCGGGAGGGCGTAGGCACCGGGGAGCTGTTTTTT.

The J gene is TRBJ1-5, the V gene TRBV6-1; 8 nucleotides match TRBD1. The CDR3 loop spans 14 amino acids. With V trimmed by 6 bases and J by 6 bases, 7 bases remained unmatched. The germline CDR1 and CDR2 sequences are MNHNS and SASEGT. CDR3 bases: TGTGCCAGCAGGATAAACACAGGGGGTCAGCCCCAGCATTTT. This translates into CASRINTGGQPQHF.

This clone was seen a few times. The chain joins TRBV7-9 to TRBJ2-1, with 7 bases aligning to TRBD2. CDR3 length equals 16 residues. Trimming took 4 bases from V and 1 from J; bases not matched to a gene: 7. The germline V gene has CDR1 SEHNR and CDR2 FQNEAQ (reference sequence). CDR3 DNA: TGTGCCAGCAGCTCGAGCGGGAAGGGGTCCTACAATGAGCAGTTCTTC. Residues: CASSSSGKGSYNEQFF.

The rearrangement joins TRBV9 to TRBJ2-1; a weak D match, TRBD2 (7 bases). Germline-derived CDR1 and CDR2 are SGDLS and YYNGEE. This CDR3 is built from 16 residues. V lost 0 bases and J lost 5, with 15 bases in between. CDR3 in amino acids: CASSVDGGHTHNEQFF. CDR3 bases: TGTGCCAGCAGCGTAGACGGGGGGCACACCCACAATGAGCAGTTCTTC.

This chain joins TRBV10-3 and TRBJ1-1, with D maybe TRBD1 (6 bases). Germline V gene lookup returns CDR1 ENHRY and CDR2 SYGVKD. Between the trimmed V and J ends, which lost 1 base and 1 base, there was a span of 7 bases. The CDR3 totals 14 residues. The DNA of the CDR3 is TGTGCCATCAGTGAGTTGGGGGCGAACACTGAAGCTTTCTTT. Protein: CAISELGANTEAFF.

The chain joins TRBV23-1 to TRBJ2-1; D ambiguous. TRBV23-1 is known as an ORF, though its function is uncertain. The CDR3 loop spans 14 amino acids. The V end was cut by 0 bases, the J end by 5 bases, with 8 bases between. The CDR3 loop is CASSQSDINNEQFF. Here the CDR3 DNA reads TGCGCCAGCAGTCAATCCGACATTAACAATGAGCAGTTCTTC.

V is TRBV7-3 and J is TRBJ2-1; 11 bases are shared with TRBD2. The ends lost 2 bases at V and 9 bases at J; junction bases unmatched: 6. Germline lookup yields CDR1 SGHTA and CDR2 FQGTGA. The CDR3 is 15 residues long. CDR3 sequence reads: CASSLLAGGRTEQFF. DNA for the CDR3: TGTGCCAGCAGCTTACTAGCGGGAGGACGAACTGAGCAGTTCTTC.

This chain joins TRBV5-1 and TRBJ2-3, with 7 bases fitting TRBD2. V shed 0 bases, J shed 3 bases, and the junction held 1 base outside the gene matches. Germline V lookup: CDR1 SGHRS, CDR2 YFSETQ. The CDR3 is 14 amino acids. The CDR3, as DNA: TGCGCCAGCAGCTTGGGACTAGCTACAGATACGCAGTATTTT. This encodes CASSLGLATDTQYF. Filled out from reference TRBV5-1 and TRBJ2-3, the complete variable domain reads KAGVTQTPRYLIKTRGQQVTLSCSPISGHRSVSWYQQTPGQGLQFLFEYFSETQRNKGNFPGRFSGRQFSNSRSEMNVSTLELGDSALYLCASSLGLATDTQYFGPGTRLTVL.